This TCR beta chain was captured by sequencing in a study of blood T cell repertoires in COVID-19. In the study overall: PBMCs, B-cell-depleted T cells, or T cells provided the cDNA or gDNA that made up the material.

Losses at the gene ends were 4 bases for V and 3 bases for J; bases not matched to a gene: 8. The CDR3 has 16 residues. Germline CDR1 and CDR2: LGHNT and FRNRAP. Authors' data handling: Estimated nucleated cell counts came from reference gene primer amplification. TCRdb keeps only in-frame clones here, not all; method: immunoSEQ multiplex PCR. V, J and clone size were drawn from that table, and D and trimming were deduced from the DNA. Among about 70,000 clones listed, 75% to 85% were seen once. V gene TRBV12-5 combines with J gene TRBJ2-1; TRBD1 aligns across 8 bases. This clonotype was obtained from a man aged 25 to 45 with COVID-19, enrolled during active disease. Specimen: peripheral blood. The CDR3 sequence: CASGSLDRGLYNEQFF. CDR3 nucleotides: TGTGCTAGTGGTTCCCTTGACAGGGGCCTCTACAATGAGCAGTTCTTC. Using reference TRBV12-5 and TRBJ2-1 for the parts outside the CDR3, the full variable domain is DARVTQTPRHKVTEMGQEVTMRCQPILGHNTVFWYRQTMMQGLELLAYFRNRAPLDDSGMPKDRFSAEMPDATLATLKIQPSEPRDSAVYFCASGSLDRGLYNEQFFGPGTRLTVL.